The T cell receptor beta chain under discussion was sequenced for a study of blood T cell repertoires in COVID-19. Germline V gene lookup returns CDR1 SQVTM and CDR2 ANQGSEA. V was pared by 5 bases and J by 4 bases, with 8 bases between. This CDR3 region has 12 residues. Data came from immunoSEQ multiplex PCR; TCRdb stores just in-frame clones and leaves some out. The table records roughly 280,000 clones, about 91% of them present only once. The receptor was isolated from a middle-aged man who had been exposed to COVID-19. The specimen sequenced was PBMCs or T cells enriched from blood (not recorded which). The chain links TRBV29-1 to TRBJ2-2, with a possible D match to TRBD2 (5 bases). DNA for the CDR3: TGCAGCGTTTCCCGGGGCACCGGGGAGCTGTTTTTT. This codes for CSVSRGTGELFF.